A single TCR beta chain is shown here with its context. Its antigen is not known. The CDR3 loop spans 13 amino acids. V lost 3 bases, J lost 7 bases, and 9 bases lay in between. The data originate from a study of T cell repertoires in cytomegalovirus infection. TCRdb reprocessed the reads with MiXCR, giving one entry per CDR3 protein. The sample records 250,000 to 400,000 distinct CDR3 sequences, around a quarter being singletons. Study-wide findings and caveats: HLA-C-restricted TCR beta clonotypes specific for CMV led the ex vivo response.

The V gene is TRBV12-3 or TRBV12-4, the J gene TRBJ2-2; D uncertain. Sequenced here: cultured PBMCs, sampled from culture after CMV antigen stimulation. This clonotype was sampled from a human donor in good health (CMV status not recorded). Some clones in this sample may be carry-over from other donors' samples. The CDR3 bases are TGTGCCAGCAGTTTGGGTATAATCGGGGAGCTGTTTTTT. Protein sequence: CASSLGIIGELFF.